These 13 T cell receptor beta chains came from one sample sequenced in a study of patients and donors after allogeneic stem cell transplantation. TCRdb reprocessed the RT-PCR reads with MiXCR, giving one entry per CDR3 protein. Among about a million distinct CDR3 sequences listed, approximately 18% were seen once. Input material: blood, either unsorted or a sorted T cell fraction (not recorded which). Receptors were obtained from a human donor who was either an allogeneic HSCT recipient or a stem cell or donor lymphocyte infusion donor (not recorded which). It is not recorded whose cells these are; they may come from a transplant donor.

Of note for this clonotype: One end of the junction is discordant with germline, which a read error may explain. The chain employs TRBV5-1 and TRBJ2-2; tentative D call: TRBD2 (6 bases). Germline V gives CDR1 SGHRS, CDR2 YFSETQ. The CDR3 runs 16 residues. The CDR3 DNA reads TGCGACAGCAGCTTTGGGGGAGGCCCTAACACCGGGGAGCTGTTTTTT. It encodes CDSSFGGGPNTGELFF.

This clonotype was recorded many times. This chain uses TRBV12-3 or TRBV12-4 with TRBJ1-6, with 9 positions matching TRBD1. This CDR3 comprises 15 residues. The J segment lost 4 bases and the V segment lost 9 bases, leaving 7 bases of the junction unmatched. The CDR3 here is CASRIDRGYNSPLHF. In DNA, the CDR3 is TGTGCCAGTAGGATCGACAGGGGGTATAATTCACCCCTCCACTTT.

V is TRBV6-1 and J is TRBJ2-2; D ambiguous. CDR1 is MNHNS and CDR2 is SASEGT in the germline V gene. V was trimmed by 0 bases and J by 8 bases, leaving 7 bases between them. The CDR3 is made up of 13 amino acids. In DNA form, the CDR3 reads TGTGCCAGCAGTGAAGCCCTGGTGGGGGAGCTGTTTTTT. This translates into CASSEALVGELFF.

This clonotype has just a few counts. V and J are TRBV7-9 and TRBJ1-1; 10 nucleotides line up with TRBD1. This CDR3 region has 15 residues. With V trimmed by 5 bases and J by 4 bases, 7 bases remained unmatched. Germline CDR1 and CDR2: SEHNR and FQNEAQ (reference sequence). CDR3 bases: TGTGCCAGCAGCACAACCGGGACAGGGGTCACTGAAGCTTTCTTT. Translation: CASSTTGTGVTEAFF.

This clonotype showed up just a few times. This rearrangement joins TRBV6-5 to TRBJ1-5; D remains unclear. Trimming took off 8 bases at V and 9 bases at J, with 11 bases between the two ends. The CDR3 spans 11 residues. Germline assignment: CDR1 MNHEY and CDR2 SVGAGI. CDR3 protein: CASDVLPPQHF. CDR3 bases: TGTGCCAGCGACGTTCTCCCGCCCCAGCATTTT.

V gene TRBV5-1 combines with J gene TRBJ2-3, with TRBD2 matching over 14 bases. V gave up 0 bases and J gave up 5 bases; unmatched junction bases: 5. There are 17 residues in the CDR3. Germline CDR1 and CDR2: SGHRS and YFSETQ. The CDR3 is CASSLAGTSGSKDTQYF. Here the CDR3 DNA reads TGCGCCAGCAGCTTGGCTGGGACTAGCGGGAGTAAAGATACGCAGTATTTT.

This clonotype was counted a single time. Since a much larger clone is just one base distant, this may be a read error. CDR3 DNA sequence: TGCAGCGGGGCCGGGCGGTCCCTTTACAATGAGCAGTTCTTC. It codes for CSGAGRSLYNEQFF. The V call is TRBV29-1, the J call TRBJ2-1; unclear D gene. The germline gives CDR1 SQVTM, CDR2 ANQGSEA. The CDR3 consists of 14 residues. Trimming took off 7 bases at V and 4 bases at J, with 17 bases between the two ends.

This clonotype was observed a few times. The chain couples TRBV24-1 to TRBJ2-1; 8 nucleotides line up with TRBD2. V was clipped by 5 bases and J by 8 bases; unmatched bases: 13. The CDR3 runs to 16 residues. Germline lookup yields CDR1 KGHDR and CDR2 SFDVKD. The chain's CDR3 is CATSGSGLGVSHEQFF. Written as DNA, the CDR3 is TGTGCCACCAGTGGCTCGGGACTAGGCGTTAGCCATGAGCAGTTCTTC.

This clonotype was seen a few times. The genes are TRBV9 and TRBJ2-2, with D possibly matching TRBD2 (5 bases). The CDR3 spans 18 residues. Germline CDR1 and CDR2: SGDLS and YYNGEE. With 3 bases removed from V and 6 bases from J, the gap between germline ends came to 24 bases. CDR3 DNA sequence: TGTGCCAGCAGCGCCCGCGGTCCCACTAGAAGCCCGGCCGGGGAGCTGTTTTTT. Translating gives CASSARGPTRSPAGELFF.

The CDR3 sequence: CASSLTRGLAGGRQETQYF. The CDR3 DNA reads as TGTGCCAGCAGCTTAACGCGGGGACTAGCGGGGGGACGACAAGAGACCCAGTACTTC. The chain is built from TRBV7-3 and TRBJ2-5, with 15 bases lining up with TRBD2. CDR3 length: 19 amino acids. V shed 0 bases, J shed 2 bases, and the junction held 7 bases outside the gene matches. Germline V CDR1 and CDR2: SGHTA, FQGTGA.

There are a few counts of this clonotype. The chain couples TRBV5-1 to TRBJ2-7; D not certain. CDR3 length equals 15 residues. V dropped 1 base and J dropped 2 bases, with 13 bases sitting between them. Per germline, CDR1 SGHRS and CDR2 YFSETQ. The CDR3 coding sequence is TGCGCCAGCAGCTTGCGAGTGGACCAGACCTACGAGCAGTACTTC. Its protein product is CASSLRVDQTYEQYF.

V is TRBV7-9 and J is TRBJ2-1; TRBD1 aligns across 9 bases. There are 14 residues in the CDR3. Germline V gene sequence: CDR1 SEHNR, CDR2 FQNEAQ (reference sequence). The V segment lost 9 bases and the J segment 8 bases; nucleotides outside the gene matches: 11. The CDR3 nucleotides read TGTGCCAGTATACCGGGACAGGGAAGCGATGAGCAGTTCTTC. Protein sequence: CASIPGQGSDEQFF.

This clonotype was counted between two and nine times. The V and J genes are TRBV20-1 and TRBJ1-5; D is possibly TRBD1 (5 bases). Trimming cost V 5 bases and J 0 bases, with 17 bases left between them. Looked up from germline, CDR1 is DFQATT and CDR2 is SNEGSKA (reference sequence). This CDR3 comprises 16 residues. CDR3 loop: CSAATGGRYSNQPQHF. The CDR3 DNA is TGCAGTGCTGCTACAGGAGGGAGATATAGCAATCAGCCCCAGCATTTT.